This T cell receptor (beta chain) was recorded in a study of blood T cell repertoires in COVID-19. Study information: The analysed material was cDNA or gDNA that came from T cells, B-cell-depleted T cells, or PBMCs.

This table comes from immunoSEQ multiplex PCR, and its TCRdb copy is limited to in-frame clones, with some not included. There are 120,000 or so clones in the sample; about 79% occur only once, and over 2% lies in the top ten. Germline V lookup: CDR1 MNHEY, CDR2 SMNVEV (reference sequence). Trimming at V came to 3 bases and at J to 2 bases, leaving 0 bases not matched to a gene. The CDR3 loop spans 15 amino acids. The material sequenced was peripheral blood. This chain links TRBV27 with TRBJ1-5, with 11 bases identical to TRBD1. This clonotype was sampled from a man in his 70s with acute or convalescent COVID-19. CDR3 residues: CASSLGQGGNQPQHF. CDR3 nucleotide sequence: TGTGCCAGCAGTTTGGGACAGGGGGGCAATCAGCCCCAGCATTTT.